The rows below give T cell receptor beta chains drawn from one sample of a study of blood T cell repertoires in COVID-19. Sequencing used immunoSEQ multiplex PCR; TCRdb keeps in-frame clones, though not all of them. The sample yields some 40,000 clones, approximately 86% seen once. Sequencing was done on a sample of peripheral blood. The receptors come from a man between 65 and 79 years old with acute or convalescent COVID-19. CDR3s include the opening cysteine and the closing phenylalanine or tryptophan. A D gene is named only where the DNA matches it firmly.

TRBJ2-4	-	TRBV19	TGTGCCAGTAACGGCCTGGGGGGTCTCGAGGACATTCAGTACTTC	CASNGLGGLEDIQYF
TRBJ2-2	-	TRBV27	TGTGCCACCACAACGCCAGCGAACACCGGGGAGCTGTTTTTT	CATTTPANTGELFF
TRBJ2-1	-	TRBV9	TGTGCCAGCAGCGTAGACCCTCGGAATGAGCAGTTCTTC	CASSVDPRNEQFF
TRBJ2-5	-	TRBV28	TGTGCCAGCCTTCTTCGGGGGGCAGGCCAAGAGACCCAGTACTTC	CASLLRGAGQETQYF
TRBJ2-3	TRBD2	TRBV3-1/TRBV3-2	TGTGCCAGCAGTCAGACTAGCGGGAGGGTAGGAGATACGCAGTATTTT	CASSQTSGRVGDTQYF
TRBJ1-3	-	TRBV4-1	TGCGCCAGCAGCCAAGAGTCGGAGGTCCCCTCTGGAAACACCATATATTTT	CASSQESEVPSGNTIYF
TRBJ1-2	-	TRBV9	TGTGCCAGCACCTGGGGGGGGCAAGGGGACTATGGCTACACCTTC	CASTWGGQGDYGYTF
TRBJ2-2	TRBD2	TRBV6-2/TRBV6-3	TGTGCCAGCAGTTACTCGATCACTCAAATGAGCGGGAGTCGCACCGGGGAGCTGTTTTTT	CASSYSITQMSGSRTGELFF
TRBJ2-1	TRBD2	TRBV29-1	TGCAGCGTTCTTGGAGGGAGGGCCGTAGATGAGCAGTTCTTC	CSVLGGRAVDEQFF
TRBJ2-3	TRBD1	TRBV6-5	TGTGCCAGCAGTCGGGACAGGGGATGGTATACGCAGTATTTT	CASSRDRGWYTQYF
TRBJ1-1	-	TRBV11-2	TGTGCCAGCAGCTTAGAAAGGGGGACTGAAGCTTTCTTT	CASSLERGTEAFF
TRBJ1-5	TRBD1	TRBV5-5	TGTGCCAGCAGCCCGACAGGGACTCAGCCCCAGCATTTT	CASSPTGTQPQHF
TRBJ1-1	-	TRBV2	TGTGCCAGCAGTGAAGCGCTAGGGGACACTGAAGCTTTCTTT	CASSEALGDTEAFF